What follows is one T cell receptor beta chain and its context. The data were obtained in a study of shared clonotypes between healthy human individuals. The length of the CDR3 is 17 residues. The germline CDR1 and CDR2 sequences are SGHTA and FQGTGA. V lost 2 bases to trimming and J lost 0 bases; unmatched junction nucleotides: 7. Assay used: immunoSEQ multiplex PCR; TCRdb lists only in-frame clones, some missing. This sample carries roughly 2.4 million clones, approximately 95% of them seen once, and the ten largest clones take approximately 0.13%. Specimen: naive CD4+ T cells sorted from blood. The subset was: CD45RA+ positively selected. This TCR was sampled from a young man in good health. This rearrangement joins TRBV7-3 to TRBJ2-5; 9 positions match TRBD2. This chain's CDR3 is CASSLGRLAANQETQYF. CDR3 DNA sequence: TGTGCCAGCAGCTTAGGCAGACTAGCGGCGAACCAAGAGACCCAGTACTTC. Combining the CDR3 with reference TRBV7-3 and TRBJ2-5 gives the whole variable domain GAGVSQTPSNKVTEKGKYVELRCDPISGHTALYWYRQSLGQGPEFLIYFQGTGAADDSGLPNDRFFAVRPEGSVSTLKIQRTERGDSAVYLCASSLGRLAANQETQYFGPGTRLLVL.